Listed below are T cell receptor beta chains from one sample, sequenced in a study of blood T cell repertoires in COVID-19. The repertoire was sequenced with immunoSEQ multiplex PCR; TCRdb's copy has only in-frame clones and lacks some. The sample carries about 100,000 clones, over 65% recorded once. Source material: peripheral blood. These receptors were taken from a human donor in a cohort sampled during active COVID-19. Each CDR3 is given with its conserved first and last residue. Fields, in order: J gene, D gene, V gene, clone size, CDR3 protein, CDR3 DNA. The D gene is left open where the match is weak. Clone size appears in some rows only: once, few, many, or a class for an expanded clone.

TRBJ2-3 | TRBD2 | TRBV6-5 | - | CASDGGTDTQYF | TGTGCCAGCGACGGGGGGACAGATACGCAGTATTTT
TRBJ1-3 | TRBD1 | TRBV6-5 | - | CASSAGQGRHTIYF | TGTGCCAGCAGCGCCGGACAGGGCCGGCACACCATATATTTT
TRBJ1-2 | - | TRBV9 | - | CASSVVQGGYGYTF | TGTGCCAGCAGCGTAGTGCAGGGCGGCTATGGCTACACCTTC
TRBJ1-2 | - | TRBV29-1 | - | CSVLLGYGYTF | TGCAGCGTCCTCCTCGGCTATGGCTACACCTTC
TRBJ1-2 | - | TRBV7-9 | - | CASSSLNYGYTF | TGTGCCAGCAGCTCCCTAAACTATGGCTACACCTTC
TRBJ2-3 | TRBD2 | TRBV6-2/TRBV6-3 | once | CASSQEAGGPPGF | TGTGCCAGCAGCCAGGAGGCGGGGGGGCCCCCGGGTTTT
TRBJ1-1 | - | TRBV3-1/TRBV3-2 | - | CASSSAWGPMNTEAFF | TGTGCCAGCAGCTCCGCGTGGGGGCCCATGAACACTGAAGCTTTCTTT
TRBJ1-5 | - | TRBV7-9 | few | CASSYGTTNSNQPQHF | TGTGCCAGCAGCTACGGGACAACGAACAGCAATCAGCCCCAGCATTTT
TRBJ1-2 | - | TRBV5-1 | - | CASSLSSIYGYTF | TGCGCCAGCAGCTTATCTTCTATCTATGGCTACACCTTC
TRBJ2-1 | TRBD2 | TRBV4-3 | - | CASSPRGAGGPNEQFF | TGCGCCAGCAGCCCCCGGGGAGCGGGGGGGCCGAATGAGCAGTTCTTC
TRBJ2-5 | TRBD1 | TRBV5-4 | - | CASRSGTGLRETQYF | TGTGCCAGCAGGTCCGGGACAGGGCTCAGAGAGACCCAGTACTTC
TRBJ2-3 | TRBD2 | TRBV7-6 | - | CASSREGPTRLGGPDTQYF | TGTGCCAGCAGCCGGGAGGGGCCGACGCGCTTGGGAGGGCCAGATACGCAGTATTTT
TRBJ2-5 | - | TRBV7-8 | - | CASSPSILGTQYF | TGTGCCAGCAGCCCGTCCATTCTAGGGACCCAGTACTTC
TRBJ1-5 | TRBD1 | TRBV28 | - | CASSQGQDYQPQHF | TGTGCCAGCAGCCAAGGACAGGACTATCAGCCCCAGCATTTT
TRBJ1-2 | - | TRBV13 | - | CASSLQGTGYTF | TGTGCCAGCAGCTTACAGGGTACTGGCTACACCTTC
TRBJ2-5 | - | TRBV21-1 | - | CASSKEGLSRWMRQETQYF | TGTGCCAGCAGCAAAGAAGGACTTTCCCGTTGGATGAGGCAAGAGACCCAGTACTTC
TRBJ1-1 | - | TRBV11-2 | - | CASSLGHTEAFF | TGTGCCAGCAGCTTAGGGCACACTGAAGCTTTCTTT
TRBJ1-2 | TRBD1 | TRBV28 | - | CATGDRGYGYTF | TGTGCCACCGGGGACAGGGGTTATGGCTACACCTTC
TRBJ1-2 | - | TRBV5-3 | - | CARSRRRQLVSF | TGTGCCAGAAGCCGCCGCCGCCAGCTAGTCTCCTTC
TRBJ1-3 | TRBD1 | TRBV7-2 | - | CASSWGQANGNTIYF | TGTGCCAGCAGCTGGGGACAGGCTAATGGAAACACCATATATTTT
TRBJ1-5 | - | TRBV6-2/TRBV6-3 | - | CASSYSAGMQPQHF | TGTGCCAGCAGTTACTCGGCAGGTATGCAGCCCCAGCATTTT
TRBJ1-5 | - | TRBV19 | - | CASSMGEGGQPQHF | TGTGCCAGTAGTATGGGTGAGGGCGGTCAGCCCCAGCATTTT
TRBJ1-1 | TRBD1 | TRBV5-1 | - | CASSKAGTVNTEAFF | TGCGCCAGCAGCAAGGCCGGGACAGTGAACACTGAAGCTTTCTTT
TRBJ1-6 | - | TRBV5-1 | - | CASSLLQGGSPLHF | TGCGCCAGCAGCTTGCTGCAGGGCGGATCACCCCTCCACTTT